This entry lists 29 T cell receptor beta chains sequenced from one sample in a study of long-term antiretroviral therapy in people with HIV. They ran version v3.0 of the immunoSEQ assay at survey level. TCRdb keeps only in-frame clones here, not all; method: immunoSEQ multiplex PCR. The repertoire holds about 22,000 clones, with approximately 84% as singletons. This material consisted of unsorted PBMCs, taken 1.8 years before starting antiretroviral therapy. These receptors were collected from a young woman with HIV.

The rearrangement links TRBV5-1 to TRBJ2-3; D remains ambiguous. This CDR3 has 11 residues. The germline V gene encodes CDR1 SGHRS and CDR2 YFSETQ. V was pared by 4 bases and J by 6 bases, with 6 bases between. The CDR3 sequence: CASSNTDTQYF. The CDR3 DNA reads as TGCGCCAGCAGCAACACTGATACGCAGTATTTT.

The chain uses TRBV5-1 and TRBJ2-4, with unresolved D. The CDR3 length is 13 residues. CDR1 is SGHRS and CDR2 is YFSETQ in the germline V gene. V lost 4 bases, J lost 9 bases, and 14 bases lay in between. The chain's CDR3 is CASSPSEGPIQYF. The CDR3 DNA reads TGCGCCAGCAGCCCTTCGGAAGGACCCATTCAGTACTTC.

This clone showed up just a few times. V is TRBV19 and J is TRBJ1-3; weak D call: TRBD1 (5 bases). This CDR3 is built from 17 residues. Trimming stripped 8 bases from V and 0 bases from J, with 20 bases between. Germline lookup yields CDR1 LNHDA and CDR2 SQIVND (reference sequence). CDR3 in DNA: TGTGCCAGTTCGCAGGGACTGCCAATTTACTCTGGAAACACCATATATTTT. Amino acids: CASSQGLPIYSGNTIYF.

CDR3 in DNA: TGTGCCAGCAGTGAATTCCTTAACTATGGCTACACCTTC. It yields the protein CASSEFLNYGYTF. The rearrangement links TRBV6-1 to TRBJ1-2; D is unclear. The CDR3 sequence is 13 residues long. CDR1 is MNHNS, CDR2 SASEGT, per germline. V lost 2 bases and J lost 1, with 5 bases in between.

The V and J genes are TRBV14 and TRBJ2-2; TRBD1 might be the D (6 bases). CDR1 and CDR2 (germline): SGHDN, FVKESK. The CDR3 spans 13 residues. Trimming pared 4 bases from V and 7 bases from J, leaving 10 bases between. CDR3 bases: TGTGCCAGCAGCCCCGTAGGGGGCGGGGAGCTGTTTTTT. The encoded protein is CASSPVGGGELFF.

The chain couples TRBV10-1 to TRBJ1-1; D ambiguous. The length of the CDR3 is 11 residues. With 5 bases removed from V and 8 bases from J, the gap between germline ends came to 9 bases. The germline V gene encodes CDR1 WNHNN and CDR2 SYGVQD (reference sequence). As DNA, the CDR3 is TGCGCCAGCAGTTTCGGGAAGGAAGCTTTCTTT. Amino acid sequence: CASSFGKEAFF.

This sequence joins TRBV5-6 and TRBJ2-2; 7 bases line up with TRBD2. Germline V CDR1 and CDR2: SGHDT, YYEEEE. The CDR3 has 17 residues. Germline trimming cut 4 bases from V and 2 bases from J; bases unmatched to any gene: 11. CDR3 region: CASSQYKRGPNTGELFF. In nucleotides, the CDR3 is TGTGCCAGCAGCCAATATAAGCGGGGCCCCAACACCGGGGAGCTGTTTTTT.

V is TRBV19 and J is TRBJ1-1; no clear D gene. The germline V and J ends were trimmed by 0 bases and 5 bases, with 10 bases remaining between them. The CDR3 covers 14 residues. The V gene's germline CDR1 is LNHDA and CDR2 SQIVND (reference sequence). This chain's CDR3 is CASSIEEFKTEAFF. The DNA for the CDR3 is TGTGCCAGTAGTATAGAGGAATTTAAGACTGAAGCTTTCTTT.

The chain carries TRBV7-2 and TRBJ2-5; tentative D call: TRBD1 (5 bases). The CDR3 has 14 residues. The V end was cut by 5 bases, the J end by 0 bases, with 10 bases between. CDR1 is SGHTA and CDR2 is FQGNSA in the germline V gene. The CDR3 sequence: CASSRRRDQETQYF. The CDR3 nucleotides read TGTGCCAGCAGCCGTCGCAGGGACCAAGAGACCCAGTACTTC.

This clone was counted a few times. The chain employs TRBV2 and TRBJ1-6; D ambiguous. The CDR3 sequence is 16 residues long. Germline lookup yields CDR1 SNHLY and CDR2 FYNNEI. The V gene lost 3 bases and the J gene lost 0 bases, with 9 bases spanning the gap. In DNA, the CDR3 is TGTGCCAGCAGTGACAAGAGGAGCTCCTATAATTCACCCCTCCACTTT. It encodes CASSDKRSSYNSPLHF.

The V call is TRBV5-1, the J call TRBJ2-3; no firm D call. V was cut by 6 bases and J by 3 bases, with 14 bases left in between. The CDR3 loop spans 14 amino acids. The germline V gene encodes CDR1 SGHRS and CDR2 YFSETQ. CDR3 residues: CASNPVPGTDTQYF. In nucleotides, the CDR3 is TGCGCCAGCAACCCCGTTCCGGGTACAGATACGCAGTATTTT.

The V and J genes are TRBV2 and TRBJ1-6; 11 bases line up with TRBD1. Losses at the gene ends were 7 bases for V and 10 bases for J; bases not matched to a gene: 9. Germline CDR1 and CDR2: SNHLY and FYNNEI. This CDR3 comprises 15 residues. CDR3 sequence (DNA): TGTGCCAGCACCCCCTCGGACAGGGGGCGCTCACCCCTCCACTTT. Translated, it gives CASTPSDRGRSPLHF.

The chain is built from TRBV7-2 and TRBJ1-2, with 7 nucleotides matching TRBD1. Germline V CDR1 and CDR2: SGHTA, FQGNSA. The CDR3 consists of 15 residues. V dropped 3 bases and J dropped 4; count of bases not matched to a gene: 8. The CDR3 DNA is TGTGCCAGCAGCTTTTCTGACAGGGAAGGCTATGGCTACACCTTC. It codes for CASSFSDREGYGYTF. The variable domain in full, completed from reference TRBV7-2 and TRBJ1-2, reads GAGVSQSPSNKVTEKGKDVELRCDPISGHTALYWYRQSLGQGLEFLIYFQGNSAPDKSGLPSDRFSAERTGGSVSTLTIQRTQQEDSAVYLCASSFSDREGYGYTFGSGTRLTVV.

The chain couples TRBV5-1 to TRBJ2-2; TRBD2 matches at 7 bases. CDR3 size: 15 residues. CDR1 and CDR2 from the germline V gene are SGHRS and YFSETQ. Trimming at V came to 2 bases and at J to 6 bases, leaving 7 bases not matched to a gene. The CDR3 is CASSFTTGGPGELFF. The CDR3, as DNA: TGCGCCAGCAGCTTTACCACGGGGGGACCCGGGGAGCTGTTTTTT.

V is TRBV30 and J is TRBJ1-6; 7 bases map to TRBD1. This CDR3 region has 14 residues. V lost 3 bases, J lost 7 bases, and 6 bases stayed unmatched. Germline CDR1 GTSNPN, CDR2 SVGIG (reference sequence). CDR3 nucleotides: TGTGCCTGGAGCGCGGGACAGATGAATTCACCCCTCCACTTT. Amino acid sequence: CAWSAGQMNSPLHF. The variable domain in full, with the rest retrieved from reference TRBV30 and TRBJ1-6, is SQTIHQWPATLVQPVGSPLSLECTVEGTSNPNLYWYRQAAGRGLQLLFYSVGIGQISSEVPQNLSASRPQDRQFILSSKKLLLSDSGFYLCAWSAGQMNSPLHFGNGTRLTVT.

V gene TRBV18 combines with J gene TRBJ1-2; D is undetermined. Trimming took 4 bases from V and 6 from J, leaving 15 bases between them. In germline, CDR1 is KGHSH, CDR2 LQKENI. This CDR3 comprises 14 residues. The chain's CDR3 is CASSRSRESDGYTF. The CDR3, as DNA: TGTGCCAGCTCACGGTCCCGAGAAAGTGATGGCTACACCTTC.

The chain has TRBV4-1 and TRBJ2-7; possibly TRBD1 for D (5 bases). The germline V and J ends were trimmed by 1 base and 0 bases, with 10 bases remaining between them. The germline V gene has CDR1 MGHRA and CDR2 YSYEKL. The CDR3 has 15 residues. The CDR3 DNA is TGCGCCAGCAGCCAAGCGGCAGGGCCCTCCTACGAGCAGTACTTC. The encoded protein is CASSQAAGPSYEQYF.

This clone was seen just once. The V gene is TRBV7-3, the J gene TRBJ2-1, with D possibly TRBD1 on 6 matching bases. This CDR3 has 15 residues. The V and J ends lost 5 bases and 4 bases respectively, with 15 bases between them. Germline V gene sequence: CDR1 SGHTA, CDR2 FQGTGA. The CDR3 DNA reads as TGTGCCAGCAGCGAAATCGGGACACCTTACAATGAGCAGTTCTTC. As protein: CASSEIGTPYNEQFF.

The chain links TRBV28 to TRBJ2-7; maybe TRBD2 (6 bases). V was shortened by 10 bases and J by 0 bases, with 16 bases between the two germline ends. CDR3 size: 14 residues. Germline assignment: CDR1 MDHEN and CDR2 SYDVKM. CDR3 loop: CATMRDASSYEQYF. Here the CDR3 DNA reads TGTGCCACCATGCGGGACGCAAGCTCCTACGAGCAGTACTTC.

In nucleotides, the CDR3 is TGTGCCAGCAGTGAAGTAGGGACAGGGGATGGCTACACCTTC. It encodes CASSEVGTGDGYTF. The V call is TRBV6-1, the J call TRBJ1-2, with 10 bases matching TRBD1. Germline lookup yields CDR1 MNHNS and CDR2 SASEGT. CDR3 length: 14 residues. After removal of 1 base from V and 6 bases from J, the junction contained 2 bases not matched to a gene.

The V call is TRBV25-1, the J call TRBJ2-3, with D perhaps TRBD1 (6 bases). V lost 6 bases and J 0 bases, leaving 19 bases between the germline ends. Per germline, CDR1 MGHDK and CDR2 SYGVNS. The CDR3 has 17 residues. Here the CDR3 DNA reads TGTGCCAGCAGCCCTAAGGGAAGGGGGACGAGCACAGATACGCAGTATTTT. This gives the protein CASSPKGRGTSTDTQYF.

CDR3 region: CASSLIGAGAKNIQYF. As DNA, the CDR3 is TGTGCCAGCAGCTTAATAGGGGCCGGGGCCAAAAACATTCAGTACTTC. The chain recombines TRBV7-8 with TRBJ2-4; TRBD1 is a possible D gene (5 bases). Germline loops: CDR1 SGHVS, CDR2 FQNEAQ. This CDR3 has 16 amino acids. V shed 2 bases and J shed 1 base, with 12 bases lying between them.

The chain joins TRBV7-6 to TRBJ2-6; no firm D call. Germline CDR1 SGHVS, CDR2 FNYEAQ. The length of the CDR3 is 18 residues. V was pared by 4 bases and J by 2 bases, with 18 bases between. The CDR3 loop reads CASSSGTLDSAGANVLTF. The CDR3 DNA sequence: TGTGCCAGCAGCTCAGGAACGCTCGATAGTGCTGGGGCCAACGTCCTGACTTTC.

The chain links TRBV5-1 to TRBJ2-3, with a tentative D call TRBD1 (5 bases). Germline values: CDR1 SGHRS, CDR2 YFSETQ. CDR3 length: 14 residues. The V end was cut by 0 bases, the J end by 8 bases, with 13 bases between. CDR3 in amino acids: CASSLDTGWGTQYF. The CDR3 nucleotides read TGCGCCAGCAGCTTGGACACAGGTTGGGGTACGCAGTATTTT.

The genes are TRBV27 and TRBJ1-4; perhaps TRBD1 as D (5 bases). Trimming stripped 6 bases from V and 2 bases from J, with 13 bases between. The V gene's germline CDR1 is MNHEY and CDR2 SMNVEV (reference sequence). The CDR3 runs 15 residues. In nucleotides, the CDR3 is TGTGCCAGCAGCCTCATGGGGGAGACTAATGAAAAACTGTTTTTT. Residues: CASSLMGETNEKLFF.

CDR3 nucleotide sequence: TGTGCCAGCAGTGCGGCAGGGACTGGTCAGCCCCAGCATTTT. This codes for CASSAAGTGQPQHF. The chain employs TRBV6-1 and TRBJ1-5, with D possibly TRBD1 on 5 matching bases. V lost 4 bases and J 6 bases, leaving 13 bases between the germline ends. Germline V gene sequence: CDR1 MNHNS, CDR2 SASEGT. The CDR3 has 14 amino acids.

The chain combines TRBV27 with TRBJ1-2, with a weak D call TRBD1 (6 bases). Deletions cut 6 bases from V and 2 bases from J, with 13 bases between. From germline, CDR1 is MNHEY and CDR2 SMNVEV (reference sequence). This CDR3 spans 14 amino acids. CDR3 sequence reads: CASRTGTLNYGYTF. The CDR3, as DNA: TGTGCCAGCAGGACGGGGACACTGAACTATGGCTACACCTTC.

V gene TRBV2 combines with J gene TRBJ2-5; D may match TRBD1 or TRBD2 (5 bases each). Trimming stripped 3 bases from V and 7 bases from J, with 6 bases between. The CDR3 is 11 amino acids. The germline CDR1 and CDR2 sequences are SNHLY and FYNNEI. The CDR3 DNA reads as TGTGCCAGCAGTGAGGGGGTGACCCAGTACTTC. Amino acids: CASSEGVTQYF.

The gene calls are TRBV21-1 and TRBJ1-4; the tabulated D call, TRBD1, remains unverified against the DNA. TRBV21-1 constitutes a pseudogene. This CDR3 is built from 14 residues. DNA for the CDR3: TGTGCCAGCAGCGTGGGCGTCCCTAATGAAAAACTGTTTTTT. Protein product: CASSVGVPNEKLFF.